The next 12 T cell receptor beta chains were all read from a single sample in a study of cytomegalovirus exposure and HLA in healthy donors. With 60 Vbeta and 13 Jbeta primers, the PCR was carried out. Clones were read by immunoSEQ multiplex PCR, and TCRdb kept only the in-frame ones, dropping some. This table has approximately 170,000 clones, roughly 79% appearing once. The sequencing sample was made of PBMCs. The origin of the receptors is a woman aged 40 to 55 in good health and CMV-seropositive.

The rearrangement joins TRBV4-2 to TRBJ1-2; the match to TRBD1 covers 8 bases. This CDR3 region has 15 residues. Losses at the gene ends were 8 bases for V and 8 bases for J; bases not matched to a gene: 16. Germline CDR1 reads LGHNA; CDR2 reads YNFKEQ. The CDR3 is CASQRSVTTGAGYTF. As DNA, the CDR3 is TGTGCCAGCCAACGGAGTGTTACGACAGGGGCCGGCTACACCTTC.

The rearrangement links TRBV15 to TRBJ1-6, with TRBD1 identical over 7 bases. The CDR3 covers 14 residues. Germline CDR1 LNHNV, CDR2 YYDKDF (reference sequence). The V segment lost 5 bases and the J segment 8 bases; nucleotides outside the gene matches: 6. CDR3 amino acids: CATSYSQGDSPLHF. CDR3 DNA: TGTGCCACCAGCTATTCCCAGGGGGATTCACCCCTCCACTTT. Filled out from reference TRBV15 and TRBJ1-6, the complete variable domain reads DAMVIQNPRYQVTQFGKPVTLSCSQTLNHNVMYWYQQKSSQAPKLLFHYYDKDFNNEADTPDNFQSRRPNTSFCFLDIRSPGLGDTAMYLCATSYSQGDSPLHFGNGTRLTVT.

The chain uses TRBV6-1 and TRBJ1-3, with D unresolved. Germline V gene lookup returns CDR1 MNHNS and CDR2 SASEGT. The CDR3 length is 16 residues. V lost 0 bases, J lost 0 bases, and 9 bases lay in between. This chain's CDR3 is CASSEARGASGNTIYF. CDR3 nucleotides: TGTGCCAGCAGTGAAGCCCGAGGCGCCTCTGGAAACACCATATATTTT.

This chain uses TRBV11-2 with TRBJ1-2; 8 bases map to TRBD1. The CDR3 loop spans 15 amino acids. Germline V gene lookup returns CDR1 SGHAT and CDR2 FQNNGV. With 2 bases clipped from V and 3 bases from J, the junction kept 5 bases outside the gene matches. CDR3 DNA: TGTGCCAGCAGCTTAACGGACAGGGTAGACTATGGCTACACCTTC. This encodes CASSLTDRVDYGYTF.

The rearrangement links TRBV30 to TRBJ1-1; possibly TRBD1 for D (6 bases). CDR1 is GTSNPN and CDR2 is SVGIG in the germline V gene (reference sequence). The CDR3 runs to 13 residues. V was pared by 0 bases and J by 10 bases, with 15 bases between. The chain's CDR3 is CAWSVAGGLTAFF. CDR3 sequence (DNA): TGTGCCTGGAGTGTAGCGGGGGGCCTTACAGCTTTCTTT. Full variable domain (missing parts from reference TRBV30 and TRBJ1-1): SQTIHQWPATLVQPVGSPLSLECTVEGTSNPNLYWYRQAAGRGLQLLFYSVGIGQISSEVPQNLSASRPQDRQFILSSKKLLLSDSGFYLCAWSVAGGLTAFFGQGTRLTVV.

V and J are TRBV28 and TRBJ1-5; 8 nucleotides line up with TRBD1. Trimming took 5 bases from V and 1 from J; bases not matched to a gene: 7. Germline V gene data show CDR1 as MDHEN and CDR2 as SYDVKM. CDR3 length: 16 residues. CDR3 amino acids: CASSVQGGMSNQPQHF. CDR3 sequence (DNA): TGTGCCAGCAGTGTACAGGGGGGGATGAGCAATCAGCCCCAGCATTTT.

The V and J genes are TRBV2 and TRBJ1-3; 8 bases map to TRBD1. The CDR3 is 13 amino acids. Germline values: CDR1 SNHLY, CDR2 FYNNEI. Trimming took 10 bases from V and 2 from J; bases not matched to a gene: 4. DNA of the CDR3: TGTGCCAATGGACAGGGTGCTGGAAACACCATATATTTT. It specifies CANGQGAGNTIYF.

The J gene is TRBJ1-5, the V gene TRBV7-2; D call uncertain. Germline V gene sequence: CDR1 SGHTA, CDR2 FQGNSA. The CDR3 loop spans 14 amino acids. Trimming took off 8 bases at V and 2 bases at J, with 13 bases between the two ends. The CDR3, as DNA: TGTGCCAGCCGCCTCGGCGGCGGCAATCAGCCCCAGCATTTT. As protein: CASRLGGGNQPQHF.

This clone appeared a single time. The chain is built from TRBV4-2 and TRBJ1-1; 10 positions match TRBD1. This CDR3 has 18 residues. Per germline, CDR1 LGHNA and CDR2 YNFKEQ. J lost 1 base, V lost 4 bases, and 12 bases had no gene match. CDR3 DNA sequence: TGTGCCAGCAGCCCATATCGGACAGGGGGAGATAGGAACACTGAAGCTTTCTTT. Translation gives CASSPYRTGGDRNTEAFF.

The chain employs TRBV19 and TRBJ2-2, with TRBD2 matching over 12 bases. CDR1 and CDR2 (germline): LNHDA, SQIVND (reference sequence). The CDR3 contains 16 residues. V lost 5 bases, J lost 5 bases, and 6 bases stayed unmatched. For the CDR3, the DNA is TGTGCCAGTAGTTTCCTAGCGGGGGGGGTTACCGGGGAGCTGTTTTTT. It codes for CASSFLAGGVTGELFF.

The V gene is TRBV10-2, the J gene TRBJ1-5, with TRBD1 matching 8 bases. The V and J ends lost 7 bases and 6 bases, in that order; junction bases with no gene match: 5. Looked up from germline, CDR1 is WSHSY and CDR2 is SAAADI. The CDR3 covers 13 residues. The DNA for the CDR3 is TGCGCCAGCACCGACAGGGGTAGTCAGCCCCAGCATTTT. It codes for CASTDRGSQPQHF.

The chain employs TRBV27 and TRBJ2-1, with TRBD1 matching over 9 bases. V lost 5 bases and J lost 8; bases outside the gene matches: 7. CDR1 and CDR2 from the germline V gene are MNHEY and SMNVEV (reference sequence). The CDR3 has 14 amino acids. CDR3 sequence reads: CASSPGQGSHEQFF. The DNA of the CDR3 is TGTGCCAGCAGTCCAGGACAGGGGTCCCATGAGCAGTTCTTC.